These 9 T cell receptor beta chains share one sample of origin, sequenced in a study of tissue T cells after allogeneic stem cell transplantation. Repertoires were generated with immunoSEQ multiplex PCR, while TCRdb's copy carries only in-frame clones and drops some. Of under 1,200 clones listed, about three fifths are singletons. Time point denoted: mouse harvest day 7 after allogeneic transplant. Tail vein injection delivered 10^7 T-cell-depleted bone marrow cells and 10^6 splenic CD5+ T cells. The sample comprised liver tissue. The origin of the receptors is a female BALB/c mouse given C57BL/6 T cells with graft-versus-host disease after an allogeneic hematopoietic cell transplant.

This clone is judged large. Gene names follow the mouse nomenclature. The read halts 1 residue ahead of the CDR3 end, with the missing end drawn from the germline J gene. The chain couples TRBV2 to TRBJ1-5; TRBD1 might be the D (5 bases). Germline-derived CDR1 and CDR2 are LGHNA and YSYQKL. Trimming shortened V by 0 bases and J by 6 bases, and 12 bases separated the two germline ends. CDR3 length: 15 residues. The sequenced part of the CDR3 DNA is TGTGCCAGCAGCCAAGATCTGGCGGACATCCAGGCTCCGCTT. It yields the protein CASSQDLADIQAPL. The entire CDR3 is CASSQDLADIQAPLF.

The sample holds a few counts of this clone. Mouse names are used for the genes. The read comes to an end 1 residue before the CDR3 does, leaving the germline J gene to fill in the end. The chain couples TRBV26 to TRBJ2-1; weak D call: TRBD1 (5 bases). Germline assignment: CDR1 KGHPV and CDR2 FQNQEV (reference sequence). The V end was cut by 6 bases, the J end by 7 bases, with 13 bases between. The CDR3 sequence is 13 residues long. CDR3 DNA, as far as it was read: TGTGCCAGCAGGGCGCAGGGAGGGGCTGAGCAGTTC. The encoded protein is CASRAQGGAEQF. The whole CDR3 is CASRAQGGAEQFF.

Notes on this clone: The gene names here belong to mouse. The read ends 1 residue shy of where the CDR3 ends; the end is completed using the germline J gene. The chain joins TRBV12-2 to TRBJ2-2, with 9 positions matching TRBD2. The V and J ends lost 0 bases and 0 bases, in that order; junction bases with no gene match: 4. Germline CDR1 and CDR2: SGHLS and HYDKME. The CDR3 totals 17 residues. The part of the CDR3 DNA that was read is TGTGCCAGCTCTCTCGAATCTGGGGGGGCAAACACCGGGCAGCTCTAC. Translated: CASSLESGGANTGQLY. The full CDR3 protein is CASSLESGGANTGQLYF.

In regard to this clone: The listed genes are named as in mouse. The missing CDR3 end, 1 residue past where the read stops, is filled in from the germline J gene. The chain joins TRBV1 to TRBJ1-3; TRBD1 aligns across 10 bases. Trimming removed 0 bases from V and 0 bases from J; junction bases left unmatched: 2. This CDR3 is built from 17 residues. The germline CDR1 and CDR2 sequences are NSQYPW and LRSPGD (reference sequence). CDR3 DNA (partial): TGCACCTGCAGTGCAGATCGGGACAGGGGTTCTGGAAATACGCTCTAT. It yields the protein CTCSADRDRGSGNTLY. The CDR3 in its entirety is CTCSADRDRGSGNTLYF.

A note on this clone: Mouse names are used for the genes. The read finishes 1 residue shy of the CDR3 end, and the germline J gene is used to complete it. The V call is TRBV12-2, the J call TRBJ1-3; 7 nucleotides agree with TRBD1. This CDR3 region has 15 residues. Germline V gene sequence: CDR1 SGHLS, CDR2 HYDKME. V lost 0 bases to trimming and J lost 3 bases; unmatched junction nucleotides: 4. Partial CDR3 DNA: TGTGCCAGCTCTCTCTCAGGGGGAGATGGAAATACGCTCTAT. This translates into CASSLSGGDGNTLY. The entire CDR3 reads CASSLSGGDGNTLYF.

With regard to this clone: Germline and genes here are mouse. The observed sequence ends 1 residue before the CDR3 terminus, with the missing tail filled in from the germline J gene. The chain is built from TRBV16 and TRBJ1-1, with D tentatively TRBD1 (6 bases). The CDR3 totals 13 residues. Germline-derived CDR1 and CDR2 are SGHSA and FRNQAP. Trimming took 3 bases from V and 1 from J, leaving 6 bases between them. The CDR3 bases that were read are TGTGCAAGCAGCTTCAGGGGAAACACAGAAGTCTTC. Encoded protein: CASSFRGNTEVF. The entire CDR3 reads CASSFRGNTEVFF. Supplemented by reference TRBV16 and TRBJ1-1, the full variable domain reads NAGVIQTPRHKVTGKGQEATLWCEPISGHSAVFWYRQTIVQGLEFLTYFRNQAPIDDSGMPKERFSAQMPNQSHSTLKIQSTQPQDSAVYLCASSFRGNTEVFFGKGTRLTVV.

As concerns this clone: Gene and germline names: mouse. The CDR3 end falls 1 residue outside the read, so it is completed with the germline J gene. The chain employs TRBV13-1 and TRBJ1-6; D remains ambiguous. TRBJ1-6 is an ORF for which the function is uncertain. The ends were cut back, 1 base at V and 7 bases at J, with 3 bases in the middle. CDR1 is NSHNY, CDR2 SYGAGN, per germline. The CDR3 is 12 amino acids. The CDR3 DNA, read in part, is TGTGCCAGCAGTGATTGGAATTCGCCCCTCTAC. It encodes CASSDWNSPLY. The full CDR3 is CASSDWNSPLYF.

For this clone: Mouse germline and gene names are used. Coverage ceases 1 residue before the CDR3 finishes, and the germline J gene fills in the end. The rearrangement joins TRBV17 to TRBJ2-3; 12 bases align to TRBD1. The V gene's germline CDR1 is MNHDT and CDR2 YYDKIL. The CDR3 totals 15 residues. V lost 5 bases and J lost 2; bases outside the gene matches: 2. The CDR3 loop is CASSRDRGLAETLYF. The CDR3 DNA, read in part, is TGTGCTAGCAGTCGGGACAGGGGGCTTGCAGAAACGCTGTAT.

A note on this clone: Germline and genes: mouse. The read ends 1 residue early relative to the CDR3; the germline J gene fills the gap. Other DNA sequences from this sample encode an identical CDR3 as well. This chain joins TRBV29 and TRBJ2-1, with TRBD1 as a possible D gene (5 bases). Germline-derived CDR1 and CDR2 are MSHET and SYDVDS. The CDR3 length is 13 residues. V was pared by 6 bases and J by 2 bases, with 8 bases between. CDR3 bases read: TGTGCTAGCAGATTCAGGGACTATGCTGAGCAGTTC. It specifies CASRFRDYAEQF. The full CDR3 reads CASRFRDYAEQFF.